These T cell receptor beta chains were read from a single sample in a study of blood T cell repertoires in COVID-19. Assay used: immunoSEQ multiplex PCR; TCRdb lists only in-frame clones, some missing. This sample carries a few hundred thousand clones, just under 90% of them seen once, and the ten largest clones take about 6.2%. The specimen sequenced was peripheral blood. The receptors were gathered from a man between 60 and 75 years old who had recovered from COVID-19. Each CDR3 is given with its conserved first and last residue.

v_gene,j_gene,CDR3aa
TRBV11-2,TRBJ2-1,CASRLPNWAGAYNEQFF
TRBV19,TRBJ2-1,CASSMVPVSYNEQFF
TRBV19,TRBJ2-1,CASSIRFGETGSSYNEQFF
TRBV19,TRBJ2-7,CASSIKTQGARYEQYF
TRBV7-9,TRBJ1-4,CASSYDRGNEKLFF
TRBV30,TRBJ1-5,CAWTVDSNQPQHF
TRBV9,TRBJ1-2,CASSATGLSGYTF
TRBV30,TRBJ2-1,CAWSVSRANEQFF
TRBV4-2,TRBJ2-3,CASSQDPGVGPDTQYF
TRBV7-9,TRBJ1-2,CASSSETPGGGYTF
TRBV5-6,TRBJ1-2,CASSLVGDRGGYGYTF
TRBV5-1,TRBJ2-2,CASSLAVTSGIGGELFF
TRBV7-6,TRBJ2-7,CASSLVGDRGGYEQYF
TRBV7-3,TRBJ1-4,CASSLTAGAGEKLFF
TRBV27,TRBJ1-4,CASGPAGKNEKLFF
TRBV19,TRBJ1-3,CASSTIQGAGNTIYF
TRBV27,TRBJ2-3,CATQNTDTQYF
TRBV3-1/TRBV3-2,TRBJ2-1,CASSRSESEQFF
TRBV18,TRBJ1-4,CASRPTGQGGEKLFF
TRBV19,TRBJ2-5,CASSVTSGSLETQYF
TRBV18,TRBJ2-3,CASSPTEGTDTQYF
TRBV25-1,TRBJ2-1,CASSESVTGIRFF
TRBV5-5,TRBJ1-4,CASSSELRTWALFF
TRBV6-5,TRBJ2-7,CASSSGQGFYEQYF
TRBV6-2/TRBV6-3,TRBJ2-5,CASSYPRLAGGRRETQYF
TRBV19,TRBJ2-7,CASSIEAGTGIRIEQYF
TRBV4-1,TRBJ1-5,CASSQDPYTTGLSNQPQHF
TRBV6-4,TRBJ1-2,CASSPTGTGGGYGYTF
TRBV18,TRBJ2-7,CASSPPGQGPYEQYF